Shown below are 5 T cell receptor beta chains from a single sample sequenced in a study of T cells in Graves' hyperthyroidism and ophthalmopathy. RNA transcripts gave rise to amplified TCR beta CDR3 regions. The TCR CDR3 first-round RT-PCR relied on the HTBI primer set. A single record per CDR3 protein comes from TCRdb applying MiXCR to the multiplex PCR reads. The sample shows about 250,000 distinct CDR3 sequences, approximately 23% of them seen only once. The sample was blood. These receptors came from a man in his thirties or forties with Graves' ophthalmopathy.

CDR3 residues: CASSPLDSGSRKETQYF. DNA for the CDR3: TGTGCCAGCTCACCCCTCGACAGCGGGAGTCGGAAAGAGACCCAGTACTTC. The rearrangement links TRBV18 to TRBJ2-5, with 8 bases that match TRBD2. CDR1 and CDR2 (germline): KGHSH, LQKENI. The CDR3 has 17 residues. The trim removed 3 bases at V and 3 bases at J, leaving 12 bases unmatched.

This clonotype was seen more than once but under ten times. This chain's CDR3 is CSAPRRDGVDEQYF. The DNA of the CDR3 is TGCAGTGCCCCCAGGCGGGACGGGGTGGACGAGCAGTACTTC. V usage is TRBV20-1 and J usage is TRBJ2-7; D perhaps matches TRBD2 (6 bases). Between the trimmed V and J ends, which lost 6 bases and 5 bases, there was a span of 20 bases. CDR1 is DFQATT, CDR2 SNEGSKA, per germline (reference sequence). The CDR3 extends over 14 amino acids.

V gene TRBV6-1 combines with J gene TRBJ1-3; D not certain. The germline V and J ends were trimmed by 4 bases and 0 bases, with 7 bases remaining between them. Germline V gene data show CDR1 as MNHNS and CDR2 as SASEGT. CDR3 size: 14 residues. The CDR3 nucleotides read TGTGCCAGCAGTGGACGGTTCTCTGGAAACACCATATATTTT. Translating it yields CASSGRFSGNTIYF.

The rearrangement links TRBV28 to TRBJ1-5; D uncertain. The CDR3 is 15 amino acids. The ends were cut back, 5 bases at V and 5 bases at J, with 16 bases in the middle. CDR1 and CDR2 from the germline V gene are MDHEN and SYDVKM. This CDR3 reads CASSPESLGYQPQHF. In nucleotides, the CDR3 is TGTGCCAGCAGTCCCGAAAGCCTTGGGTATCAGCCCCAGCATTTT.

This rearrangement joins TRBV3-1 to TRBJ2-3; D is possibly TRBD1 or TRBD2 (6 bases each). V dropped 3 bases and J dropped 2 bases, with 12 bases sitting between them. The germline V gene has CDR1 LGHDT and CDR2 YNNKEL (reference sequence). The CDR3 runs 15 residues. The CDR3 coding sequence is TGTGCCAGCAGCCACGGGGGCTGGGCCACAGATACGCAGTATTTT. Its protein is CASSHGGWATDTQYF.